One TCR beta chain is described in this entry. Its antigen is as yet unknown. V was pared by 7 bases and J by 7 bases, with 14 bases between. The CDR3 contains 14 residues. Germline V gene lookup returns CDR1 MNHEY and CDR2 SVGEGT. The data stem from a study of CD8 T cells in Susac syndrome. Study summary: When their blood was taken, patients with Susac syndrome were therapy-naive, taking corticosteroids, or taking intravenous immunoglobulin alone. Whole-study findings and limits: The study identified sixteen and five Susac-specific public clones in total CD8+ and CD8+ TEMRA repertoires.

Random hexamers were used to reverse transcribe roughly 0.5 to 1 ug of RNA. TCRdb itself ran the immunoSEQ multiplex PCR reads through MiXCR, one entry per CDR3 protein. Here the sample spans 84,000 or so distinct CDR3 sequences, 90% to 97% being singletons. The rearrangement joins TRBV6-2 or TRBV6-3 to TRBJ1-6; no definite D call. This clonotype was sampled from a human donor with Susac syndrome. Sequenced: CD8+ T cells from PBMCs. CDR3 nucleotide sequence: TGTGCCAGCACCGAAAGGACGGACAATTCACCCCTCCACTTT. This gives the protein CASTERTDNSPLHF.